Listed here are 17 T cell receptor beta chains from one sample, sequenced in a study of beta chain features in type 1 diabetes (dated by TCRdb to 2016 to 2019). Broader findings and caveats from the paper: In all four CD4+ subsets, TCRB CDR3 length was moderately but significantly shorter in type 1 diabetes patients.

No antigens are known for them. The method was the immunoSEQ multiplex PCR assay. The High Capacity cDNA Reverse Transcription Kit was used to reverse transcribe all of the isolated RNA, meaning that expressed TCRB transcripts were what got sequenced. The table was pulled from immuneACCESS by TCRdb, which kept in-frame rearrangements only. Such tables lose some clones; where checked, under half of the loss comes from unresolved V genes, and the rest has no known cause. Present in this sample are 150,000 or so clones, 8% to 8.5% of which were seen just once. The top ten constitute 0.45% to 0.6% of the sample. Sequenced sample: central memory CD4+ T cells from blood. All receptors come from a woman under 30 with type 1 diabetes.

V and J are TRBV4-3 and TRBJ2-7; 12 bases map to TRBD2. The ends lost 1 base at V and 3 bases at J; junction bases unmatched: 1. The CDR3 consists of 15 residues. Germline CDR1 LGHNA, CDR2 YSLEER. The CDR3 protein is CASSQGTSGIYEQYF. The CDR3 DNA reads as TGCGCCAGCAGCCAAGGGACTAGCGGGATCTACGAGCAGTACTTC.

The gene calls are TRBV7-8 and TRBJ1-2; D unclear. The CDR3 contains 14 residues. The V and J ends lost 3 bases and 4 bases respectively, with 12 bases between them. Germline assignment: CDR1 SGHVS and CDR2 FQNEAQ. The CDR3 reads CASSFDTEGYGYTF. The CDR3 DNA sequence: TGTGCCAGCAGCTTCGACACGGAGGGCTATGGCTACACCTTC.

There are a few counts of this clone. At the DNA level, this CDR3 is encoded by other sequences in the same sample as well. The chain carries TRBV5-4 and TRBJ2-6; 8 bases align to TRBD2. The junction had 2 bases not matched to a gene; V was cut back by 2 bases and J by 4 bases. Germline CDR1 is SGHNT and CDR2 is YYREEE (reference sequence). CDR3 length: 15 amino acids. CDR3 protein: CASSFGGAGANVLTF. In DNA, the CDR3 is TGTGCCAGCAGCTTCGGGGGGGCCGGGGCCAACGTCCTGACTTTC.

The chain recombines TRBV4-3 with TRBJ2-3; 7 nucleotides align to TRBD2. CDR3 length: 16 residues. Germline assignment: CDR1 LGHNA and CDR2 YSLEER. The ends lost 2 bases at V and 4 bases at J; junction bases unmatched: 9. CDR3 sequence (DNA): TGCGCCAGCAGCCAAATTGGCGGGAGTTTCGCAGATACGCAGTATTTT. It yields the protein CASSQIGGSFADTQYF.

This chain joins TRBV2 and TRBJ1-5; tentatively, D is TRBD1 (6 bases). The germline gives CDR1 SNHLY, CDR2 FYNNEI. The CDR3 is 14 residues long. V lost 9 bases, J lost 2 bases, and 14 bases lay in between. The CDR3 protein is CASKQGDGNQPQHF. The CDR3 bases are TGTGCCAGTAAACAGGGTGACGGCAATCAGCCCCAGCATTTT. Filled out from reference TRBV2 and TRBJ1-5, the complete variable domain reads EPEVTQTPSHQVTQMGQEVILRCVPISNHLYFYWYRQILGQKVEFLVSFYNNEISEKSEIFDDQFSVERPDGSNFTLKIRSTKLEDSAMYFCASKQGDGNQPQHFGDGTRLSIL.

The chain combines TRBV7-2 with TRBJ2-7; 13 nucleotides line up with TRBD2. Germline CDR1 reads SGHTA; CDR2 reads FQGNSA. CDR3 size: 19 residues. The ends lost 3 bases at V and 0 bases at J; junction bases unmatched: 11. In DNA, the CDR3 is TGTGCCAGCAGCTTCAAGGGCGGGACTAGCGGGGTTTCCTCCTACGAGCAGTACTTC. As protein: CASSFKGGTSGVSSYEQYF.

The chain couples TRBV4-3 to TRBJ1-1; D call uncertain. Germline V CDR1 and CDR2: LGHNA, YSLEER. The CDR3 contains 13 residues. V was trimmed by 4 bases and J by 3 bases, leaving 9 bases between them. CDR3 protein: CASSLESDTEAFF. CDR3 nucleotide sequence: TGCGCCAGCAGCCTAGAGTCGGACACTGAAGCTTTCTTT.

Regarding this clone: The junction departs from the called germline gene at one end, perhaps through a read error. This sample also contains other DNA sequences that code for the same CDR3. The chain has TRBV9 and TRBJ2-3; TRBD2 matches 8 bases. The germline CDR1 and CDR2 sequences are SGDLS and YYNGEE. This CDR3 contains 14 residues. CDR3 nucleotide sequence: TGTGCCAGCAGTGTAGCGGGGTCCACAGATACGCAGTATTTT. It codes for CASSVAGSTDTQYF.

This clone was detected only a few times. The chain carries TRBV7-9 and TRBJ2-1; possibly TRBD2 for D (5 bases). V dropped 5 bases and J dropped 5 bases, with 16 bases sitting between them. CDR1 is SEHNR and CDR2 is FQNEAQ in the germline V gene (reference sequence). This CDR3 contains 15 residues. CDR3 region: CASSGRGSADNEQFF. The CDR3 nucleotides are TGTGCCAGCAGCGGACGGGGTAGCGCTGACAATGAGCAGTTCTTC.

This chain links TRBV7-2 with TRBJ2-5; tentatively, D is TRBD1 (6 bases). Germline V gives CDR1 SGHTA, CDR2 FQGNSA. V was pared by 8 bases and J by 5 bases, with 12 bases between. The CDR3 covers 12 residues. The CDR3 region has the DNA TGTGCCAGCTCAACAGGGTACGAGACCCAGTACTTC. Translating gives CASSTGYETQYF.

This clone was seen only a few times. This rearrangement joins TRBV12-5 to TRBJ2-5, with D possibly being TRBD1 (5 bases). The CDR3 spans 16 residues. From germline, CDR1 is LGHNT and CDR2 FRNRAP. V gave up 6 bases and J gave up 2 bases, with 19 bases separating them. For the CDR3, the DNA is TGTGCTAGTGGCCTTTCCCTGGGGCTCCCTCAAGAGACCCAGTACTTC. This sequence encodes CASGLSLGLPQETQYF.

This clone was seen only a few times. The J gene is TRBJ2-5, the V gene TRBV11-2; a possible D gene is TRBD1 (6 bases). The CDR3 spans 13 residues. Germline CDR1 is SGHAT and CDR2 is FQNNGV. Trimming took off 3 bases at V and 4 bases at J, with 9 bases between the two ends. CDR3 amino acids: CASSLQGRETQYF. CDR3 coding DNA: TGTGCCAGCAGCTTGCAGGGGAGAGAGACCCAGTACTTC.

This chain joins TRBV18 and TRBJ2-7; 8 bases fit TRBD1. Germline V gives CDR1 KGHSH, CDR2 LQKENI. The CDR3 totals 16 residues. Germline trimming cut 6 bases from V and 4 bases from J; bases unmatched to any gene: 14. CDR3 coding DNA: TGTGCCAGCTCCCCCCAGGGGGCCGGGGTCCTATACGAGCAGTACTTC. Protein sequence: CASSPQGAGVLYEQYF.

A few counts support this clone. The V call is TRBV28, the J call TRBJ2-3; D possibly matches TRBD1 or TRBD2 (9 bases each). Trimming cost V 3 bases and J 4 bases, with 29 bases left between them. The CDR3 totals 20 residues. Looked up from germline, CDR1 is MDHEN and CDR2 is SYDVKM. The CDR3 reads CASSFLGTGRASGNADTQYF. CDR3 nucleotide sequence: TGTGCCAGCAGTTTCCTTGGGACAGGGCGCGCTAGCGGGAACGCAGATACGCAGTATTTT.

The rearrangement joins TRBV28 to TRBJ2-1; 11 nucleotides align to TRBD2. This CDR3 region has 14 residues. The germline V gene has CDR1 MDHEN and CDR2 SYDVKM. V shed 6 bases, J shed 5 bases, and the junction held 3 bases outside the gene matches. The CDR3 region is CASSRLAGNNEQFF. The CDR3 DNA reads as TGTGCCAGCAGCCGACTAGCGGGGAACAATGAGCAGTTCTTC.

V is TRBV9 and J is TRBJ2-6; maybe TRBD2 (6 bases). The CDR3 is made up of 16 amino acids. Germline values: CDR1 SGDLS, CDR2 YYNGEE. V lost 0 bases, J lost 2 bases, and 9 bases lay in between. CDR3 bases: TGTGCCAGCAGCGTAGTTGGCGGGGCTGGGGCCAACGTCCTGACTTTC. Its translation: CASSVVGGAGANVLTF.

V is TRBV9 and J is TRBJ1-5; 7 bases are shared with TRBD1. Germline V gives CDR1 SGDLS, CDR2 YYNGEE. After removal of 4 bases from V and 3 bases from J, the junction contained 13 bases not matched to a gene. The CDR3 extends over 17 amino acids. CDR3 protein: CASSPPGTAHTNQPQHF. CDR3 nucleotides: TGTGCCAGCAGCCCGCCAGGGACAGCCCATACCAATCAGCCCCAGCATTTT.